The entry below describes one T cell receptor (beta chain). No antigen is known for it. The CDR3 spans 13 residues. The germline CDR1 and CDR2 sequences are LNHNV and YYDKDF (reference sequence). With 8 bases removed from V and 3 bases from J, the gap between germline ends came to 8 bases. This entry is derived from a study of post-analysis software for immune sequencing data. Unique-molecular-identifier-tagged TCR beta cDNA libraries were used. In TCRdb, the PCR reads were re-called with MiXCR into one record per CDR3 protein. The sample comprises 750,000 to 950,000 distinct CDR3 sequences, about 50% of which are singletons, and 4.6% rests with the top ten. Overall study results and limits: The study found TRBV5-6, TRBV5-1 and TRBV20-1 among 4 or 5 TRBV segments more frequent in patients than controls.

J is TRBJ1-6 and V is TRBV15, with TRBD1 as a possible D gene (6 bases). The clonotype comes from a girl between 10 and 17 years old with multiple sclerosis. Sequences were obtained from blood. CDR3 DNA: TGTGCCACCCAGGACAGCTATAATTCACCCCTCCACTTT. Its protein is CATQDSYNSPLHF.